A single sample is the source of the 23 T cell receptor beta chains below, sequenced in a study of shared clonotypes between healthy human individuals. Sequenced by immunoSEQ multiplex PCR; TCRdb stores in-frame clones only, minus some. This sample has some 1.1 million clones, with approximately 75% found just once. Sequences were obtained from memory CD4+ T cells from PBMCs. Regarding subset: CD45RA-negative fraction. These receptors were collected from a man between 18 and 29 years old in good health. Some clones in this sample may be carry-over from other donors' samples.

The genes are TRBV7-9 and TRBJ2-1; D gene unclear. V was shortened by 1 base and J by 0 bases, with 10 bases between the two germline ends. Per the germline V gene, CDR1 is SEHNR and CDR2 is FQNEAQ (reference sequence). CDR3 length: 16 amino acids. The CDR3 reads CASSLGSTSSYNEQFF. In DNA, the CDR3 is TGTGCCAGCAGCTTAGGCAGCACGAGCTCCTACAATGAGCAGTTCTTC.

In the case of this clone: At the DNA level, this CDR3 is encoded by other sequences in the same sample as well. The chain joins TRBV28 to TRBJ1-1; TRBD1 matches 8 bases. This CDR3 is built from 12 residues. In germline, CDR1 is MDHEN, CDR2 SYDVKM. After removal of 6 bases from V and 4 bases from J, the junction contained 1 base not matched to a gene. CDR3 DNA sequence: TGTGCCAGCAGCACAGGGGGCACTGAAGCTTTCTTT. Encoded protein: CASSTGGTEAFF.

The chain combines TRBV27 with TRBJ1-1; 7 nucleotides agree with TRBD1. Germline-derived CDR1 and CDR2 are MNHEY and SMNVEV (reference sequence). V gave up 3 bases and J gave up 4 bases; unmatched junction bases: 5. The CDR3 sequence is 14 residues long. The CDR3: CASSLKGGVTEAFF. The CDR3 bases are TGTGCCAGCAGTTTGAAAGGGGGCGTCACTGAAGCTTTCTTT.

J is TRBJ1-5 and V is TRBV28; perhaps TRBD1 as D (6 bases). The CDR3 extends over 14 amino acids. Per germline, CDR1 MDHEN and CDR2 SYDVKM. The V end lost 7 bases, the J end lost 5 bases, and 15 bases lay between the germline ends. CDR3 nucleotides: TGTGCCAGCAACGTGGGGGGGCCGGATCAGCCCCAGCATTTT. It yields the protein CASNVGGPDQPQHF. The full variable domain, its missing parts supplied by reference TRBV28 and TRBJ1-5, is DVKVTQSSRYLVKRTGEKVFLECVQDMDHENMFWYRQDPGLGLRLIYFSYDVKMKEKGDIPEGYSVSREKKERFSLILESASTNQTSMYLCASNVGGPDQPQHFGDGTRLSIL.

J is TRBJ2-7 and V is TRBV7-9; D may correspond to TRBD1 or TRBD2 (5 bases each). This CDR3 spans 14 amino acids. The germline V gene encodes CDR1 SEHNR and CDR2 FQNEAQ (reference sequence). V was clipped by 5 bases and J by 3 bases, with 14 bases between them. CDR3 sequence: CASSRQTADYEQYF. The CDR3 DNA reads TGTGCCAGCAGCCGTCAGACAGCGGACTACGAGCAGTACTTC. Full variable domain (remainder filled in from reference TRBV7-9 and TRBJ2-7): DTGVSQNPRHKITKRGQNVTFRCDPISEHNRLYWYRQTLGQGPEFLTYFQNEAQLEKSRLLSDRFSAERPKGSFSTLEIQRTEQGDSAMYLCASSRQTADYEQYFGPGTRLTVT.

The gene calls are TRBV29-1 and TRBJ2-5; no clear D. The germline V gene has CDR1 SQVTM and CDR2 ANQGSEA. With 5 bases removed from V and 1 base from J, the gap between germline ends came to 14 bases. CDR3 length: 14 residues. The CDR3 sequence: CSVISRPAQETQYF. Here the CDR3 DNA reads TGCAGCGTTATTTCCCGGCCGGCCCAAGAGACCCAGTACTTC.

The rearrangement uses TRBV6-6 and TRBJ2-3; the D gene is possibly TRBD1 (6 bases). Germline lookup yields CDR1 MNHNY and CDR2 SVGAGI (reference sequence). V lost 1 base and J 2 bases, leaving 10 bases between the germline ends. The CDR3 has 15 amino acids. CDR3 region: CASSYLGAPTDTQYF. As DNA, the CDR3 is TGTGCCAGCAGTTACTTGGGGGCCCCCACAGATACGCAGTATTTT.

This chain links TRBV6-1 with TRBJ2-7, with D unresolved. Germline-derived CDR1 and CDR2 are MNHNS and SASEGT. Trimming left V 1 base short and J 1 base short, with 5 bases between. The CDR3 consists of 13 residues. CDR3 region: CASSEGWSYEQYF. Here the CDR3 DNA reads TGTGCCAGCAGTGAAGGGTGGTCCTACGAGCAGTACTTC.

The chain carries TRBV10-3 and TRBJ1-5; TRBD1 is a possible D gene (6 bases). The CDR3 is 13 residues long. Germline loops: CDR1 ENHRY, CDR2 SYGVKD. Trimming pared 10 bases from V and 1 base from J, leaving 11 bases between. CDR3 nucleotides: TGTGCCACCCAAGGACAGAGCAATCAGCCCCAGCATTTT. It translates to CATQGQSNQPQHF.

The chain is built from TRBV28 and TRBJ2-7, with D possibly TRBD2 on 6 matching bases. V was cut by 4 bases and J by 2 bases, with 12 bases left in between. In germline, CDR1 is MDHEN, CDR2 SYDVKM. The CDR3 has 14 residues. In nucleotides, the CDR3 is TGTGCCAGCAGTTCTCCAGGACTAACCTACGAGCAGTACTTC. It codes for CASSSPGLTYEQYF.

The gene calls are TRBV6-5 and TRBJ2-5, with TRBD1 identical over 12 bases. From germline, CDR1 is MNHEY and CDR2 SVGAGI. The CDR3 has 15 residues. With 6 bases clipped from V and 4 bases from J, the junction kept 6 bases outside the gene matches. Written as DNA, the CDR3 is TGTGCCAGCAGCTCCGGGACAGGGGGCCCAGAGACCCAGTACTTC. Its protein is CASSSGTGGPETQYF.

V usage is TRBV11-3 and J usage is TRBJ1-2, with D possibly matching TRBD1 (6 bases). CDR3 size: 14 residues. Germline-derived CDR1 and CDR2 are SGHNT and YENEEA. Trimming shortened V by 5 bases and J by 3 bases, and 13 bases separated the two germline ends. CDR3: CASSTRTDYYGYTF. The CDR3 region has the DNA TGTGCCAGCAGCACAAGGACAGACTACTATGGCTACACCTTC.

The chain recombines TRBV2 with TRBJ2-7; D is uncertain. Deletions cut 6 bases from V and 0 bases from J, with 9 bases between. Germline CDR1 is SNHLY and CDR2 is FYNNEI. The CDR3 contains 13 residues. CDR3 protein: CASSPRSSYEQYF. The CDR3 coding sequence is TGTGCCAGCAGCCCCAGGAGCTCCTACGAGCAGTACTTC.

The V and J genes are TRBV5-6 and TRBJ2-7, with D perhaps being TRBD1 or TRBD2 (5 bases each). V was trimmed by 1 base and J by 2 bases, leaving 7 bases between them. Germline V lookup: CDR1 SGHDT, CDR2 YYEEEE. The CDR3 has 13 residues. CDR3 nucleotides: TGTGCCAGCAGCTTGTTGGGACCCTACGAGCAGTACTTC. Protein: CASSLLGPYEQYF.

The chain employs TRBV5-1 and TRBJ1-1; 7 bases fit TRBD1. V was pared by 5 bases and J by 0 bases, with 16 bases of the junction left unmatched. CDR3 size: 18 residues. Germline CDR1 is SGHRS and CDR2 is YFSETQ. The CDR3, as DNA: TGCGCCAGCAGGTCGGGGCGAGGGGGCAACTTCATGAACACTGAAGCTTTCTTT. Translating it yields CASRSGRGGNFMNTEAFF.

In the case of this clone: Distinct nucleotide sequences in the sample also encode this CDR3. The genes are TRBV20-1 and TRBJ2-1; 7 nucleotides agree with TRBD2. The germline V gene has CDR1 DFQATT and CDR2 SNEGSKA (reference sequence). The V segment lost 6 bases and the J segment 13 bases; nucleotides outside the gene matches: 9. CDR3 length: 11 amino acids. CDR3 in DNA: TGCAGTGCCCCTAGCGGCGACTCACAGTTCTTC. Its translation: CSAPSGDSQFF.

The chain carries TRBV6-5 and TRBJ1-3; no clear D gene. Trimming cost V 2 bases and J 4 bases, with 0 bases left between them. This CDR3 contains 11 residues. Per germline, CDR1 MNHEY and CDR2 SVGAGI. CDR3 DNA sequence: TGTGCCAGCAGTTACGGAAACACCATATATTTT. It yields the protein CASSYGNTIYF.

The chain recombines TRBV10-3 with TRBJ1-1; 8 bases map to TRBD1. The CDR3 has 15 amino acids. With 6 bases clipped from V and 3 bases from J, the junction kept 9 bases outside the gene matches. From germline, CDR1 is ENHRY and CDR2 SYGVKD. In DNA, the CDR3 is TGTGCCATCAGAGCCGCGACAGGGGAATACACTGAAGCTTTCTTT. As protein: CAIRAATGEYTEAFF.

The gene calls are TRBV30 and TRBJ1-2; TRBD1 matches at 9 bases. The V gene end was trimmed by 3 bases and the J gene end by 4 bases; junction bases not matched to a gene: 9. This CDR3 is 15 amino acids long. Germline V gene data show CDR1 as GTSNPN and CDR2 as SVGIG (reference sequence). The CDR3 is CAWSDTGGDVYGYTF. CDR3 coding DNA: TGTGCCTGGAGCGATACAGGGGGCGATGTCTATGGCTACACCTTC.

The chain employs TRBV28 and TRBJ1-5, with D uncertain. Germline assignment: CDR1 MDHEN and CDR2 SYDVKM. The CDR3 loop spans 12 amino acids. V lost 3 bases and J lost 6, with 6 bases in between. CDR3: CASSFWGQPQHF. The CDR3 DNA is TGTGCCAGCAGTTTTTGGGGTCAGCCCCAGCATTTT.

This chain connects TRBV28 to TRBJ2-2; D remains unclear. CDR3 size: 12 residues. The V and J ends lost 6 bases and 2 bases respectively, with 4 bases between them. Germline V lookup: CDR1 MDHEN, CDR2 SYDVKM. As DNA, the CDR3 is TGTGCCAGCAGAGTAAACACCGGGGAGCTGTTTTTT. Amino acids: CASRVNTGELFF.

The chain employs TRBV5-1 and TRBJ2-5; D possibly corresponds to TRBD1 (6 bases). This CDR3 has 15 amino acids. V lost 2 bases and J 1 base, leaving 12 bases between the germline ends. Germline CDR1 reads SGHRS; CDR2 reads YFSETQ. For the CDR3, the DNA is TGCGCCAGCAGCTTCTACAGGGCTTCCCAAGAGACCCAGTACTTC. It is translated as CASSFYRASQETQYF.

The V and J genes are TRBV7-9 and TRBJ1-1, with 9 bases matching TRBD1. Germline V gives CDR1 SEHNR, CDR2 FQNEAQ (reference sequence). The V and J ends lost 3 bases and 6 bases, in that order; junction bases with no gene match: 11. The CDR3 totals 16 residues. Written as DNA, the CDR3 is TGTGCCAGCAGCTTCACAAAGGGACAGGGAAAAGCTGAAGCTTTCTTT. Residues: CASSFTKGQGKAEAFF.